Listed below are T cell receptor beta chains from one sample, sequenced in a study of patients and donors after allogeneic stem cell transplantation. TCRdb used MiXCR to reprocess the RT-PCR reads, holding one entry per CDR3 protein. The sample gives some 960,000 distinct CDR3 sequences, 15% to 20% of which show up once; under 6.5% is in the top ten. The sequenced material came from blood, either unsorted or a sorted T cell fraction (not recorded which). Every receptor here comes from a human donor who was either an allogeneic HSCT recipient or a stem cell or donor lymphocyte infusion donor (not recorded which). It is not recorded whose cells these are; they may come from a transplant donor. The CDR3 runs from the conserved cysteine through the conserved F or W. A D gene is named only where the DNA matches it firmly.

V	D	J	CDR3
TRBV11-2	.	TRBJ2-7	CASSFSRNYEQYF
TRBV12-3/TRBV12-4	.	TRBJ1-2	CASSYKQGYGYTF
TRBV12-3/TRBV12-4	TRBD2	TRBJ2-3	CASSPLAGTDTQYF
TRBV12-3/TRBV12-4	.	TRBJ2-1	CASSPSWYEQFF
TRBV6-1	.	TRBJ2-7	CASSDPWGIGGYEQYF
TRBV5-1	.	TRBJ1-1	CASRLERPDLEAFF
TRBV7-6	TRBD2	TRBJ2-3	CASSLGSGLAADTQYF
TRBV12-3/TRBV12-4	.	TRBJ1-2	CASSSRGGANYGYTF
TRBV9	TRBD2	TRBJ2-7	CASSVASGSLYEQYF
TRBV4-1	.	TRBJ1-5	CASSRLDGRGDQPQHF
TRBV5-1	TRBD1	TRBJ2-7	CASSLQPGQGTYEQYF
TRBV12-3/TRBV12-4	TRBD1	TRBJ1-5	CASSLGRGQRGQPQHF
TRBV12-3/TRBV12-4	TRBD1	TRBJ1-1	CASSLLGQMNTEAFF
TRBV20-1	TRBD1	TRBJ2-7	CSASATPGTAVNGEQYF
TRBV25-1	TRBD1	TRBJ2-1	CASSEVDRAKGNEQFF
TRBV20-1	.	TRBJ1-3	CSATKAGTGNTIYF
TRBV29-1	TRBD1	TRBJ1-1	CSVDPLQGGNTEAFF
TRBV12-3/TRBV12-4	.	TRBJ2-4	CASSLRAGLVNIQYF
TRBV7-2	.	TRBJ2-3	CASSQRTHQDTQYF
TRBV12-3/TRBV12-4	.	TRBJ1-1	CASSLFENTEAFF
TRBV3-1	.	TRBJ2-5	CASRPRDGGTQYF
TRBV6-2/TRBV6-3	TRBD2	TRBJ2-1	CASSLAGRPYNEQFF
TRBV4-1	.	TRBJ1-1	CASSLFVDSNTEAFF
TRBV3-1	.	TRBJ1-4	CASSPTAGNEKLFF
TRBV24-1	.	TRBJ2-1	CATSDSTLSYNEQFF
TRBV4-3	.	TRBJ2-7	CASSQGRGTPTYEQYF
TRBV30	.	TRBJ2-7	CAWSTGLGPREQYF
TRBV20-1	TRBD2	TRBJ2-3	CSARDPSGSTDTQYF
TRBV7-9	.	TRBJ2-1	CASSLTFGDGGNEQFF